What follows are 32 T cell receptor beta chains derived from one specimen sequenced in a study of blood T cell repertoires in COVID-19. TCRdb keeps only in-frame clones here, not all; method: immunoSEQ multiplex PCR. The repertoire holds 300,000 or so clones, with more than 70% as singletons. Source material: peripheral blood. Source of these receptors: a man in his late teens or twenties who had recovered from COVID-19.

This clone was seen only once. The chain couples TRBV30 to TRBJ1-1, with 8 bases that match TRBD1. CDR1 and CDR2 (germline): GTSNPN, SVGIG (reference sequence). This CDR3 has 12 amino acids. Trimming removed 5 bases from V and 1 base from J; junction bases left unmatched: 0. The CDR3 coding sequence is TGTGCCTGGGACAGGGGGAACACTGAAGCTTTCTTT. Translation: CAWDRGNTEAFF.

This rearrangement joins TRBV15 to TRBJ2-1, with 10 nucleotides matching TRBD2. The CDR3 covers 16 residues. From germline, CDR1 is LNHNV and CDR2 YYDKDF (reference sequence). Trimming removed 2 bases from V and 10 bases from J; junction bases left unmatched: 11. The CDR3 bases are TGTGCCACCAGCAGAAGGGGAAGCGGGAGGGCCGGAGAGCAGTTCTTC. Translation: CATSRRGSGRAGEQFF.

The rearrangement joins TRBV6-5 to TRBJ2-1; D not resolved. V was pared by 6 bases and J by 6 bases, with 12 bases between. The germline CDR1 and CDR2 sequences are MNHEY and SVGAGI. The CDR3 is 13 residues long. CDR3 sequence (DNA): TGTGCCAGCAGCCTTGATTTAGTCAATGAGCAGTTCTTC. As protein: CASSLDLVNEQFF.

In DNA form, the CDR3 reads TGCGCCAGCAGCCAACCGGGACTAGGGATCTACAATGAGCAGTTCTTC. Amino acid sequence: CASSQPGLGIYNEQFF. The V and J genes are TRBV4-1 and TRBJ2-1; TRBD2 aligns across 8 bases. Unmatched junction bases numbered 6, after V lost 2 bases and J lost 3 bases. There are 16 residues in the CDR3. The germline CDR1 and CDR2 sequences are MGHRA and YSYEKL.

The gene calls are TRBV28 and TRBJ1-1; 8 bases match TRBD1. There are 17 residues in the CDR3. Germline V gene lookup returns CDR1 MDHEN and CDR2 SYDVKM. The J segment lost 6 bases and the V segment lost 3 bases, leaving 15 bases of the junction unmatched. CDR3: CASSLYAGGLEGPEAFF. Written as DNA, the CDR3 is TGTGCCAGCAGTTTGTATGCAGGGGGCCTAGAAGGCCCTGAAGCTTTCTTT.

J is TRBJ1-6 and V is TRBV18, with D hard to call. The CDR3 is made up of 15 amino acids. Trimming cost V 2 bases and J 10 bases, with 15 bases left between them. The V gene's germline CDR1 is KGHSH and CDR2 LQKENI. CDR3: CASSPGPGLGSPLHF. The CDR3 DNA is TGTGCCAGCTCACCAGGCCCGGGTTTAGGATCACCCCTCCACTTT.

The rearrangement links TRBV2 to TRBJ1-6, with D unclear. Germline V lookup: CDR1 SNHLY, CDR2 FYNNEI. Trimming removed 7 bases at V and 4 bases at J, with 14 bases between. The CDR3 extends over 15 amino acids. CDR3 residues: CASTKQNIYNSPLHF. CDR3 DNA: TGTGCCAGCACAAAGCAAAATATATATAATTCACCCCTCCACTTT.

This clone turned up a few times. The chain combines TRBV29-1 with TRBJ2-3; TRBD2 aligns across 13 bases. This CDR3 is 16 amino acids long. Germline CDR1 reads SQVTM; CDR2 reads ANQGSEA. V lost 3 bases to trimming and J lost 1 base; unmatched junction nucleotides: 4. Here the CDR3 reads CSVEGLAGLGTDTQYF. CDR3 in DNA: TGCAGCGTTGAGGGACTAGCGGGACTGGGCACAGATACGCAGTATTTT.

The V and J genes are TRBV7-9 and TRBJ2-1; D remains ambiguous. There are 12 residues in the CDR3. CDR1 is SEHNR and CDR2 is FQNEAQ in the germline V gene (reference sequence). V gave up 3 bases and J gave up 8 bases, with 8 bases separating them. CDR3 nucleotide sequence: TGTGCCAGCAGCTTCGTTTCCCATGAGCAGTTCTTC. It encodes CASSFVSHEQFF.

CDR3 sequence: CASSPRDRGSHEQYF. DNA of the CDR3: TGTGCCAGCTCTCCCCGGGACAGGGGGTCCCACGAGCAGTACTTC. The chain combines TRBV18 with TRBJ2-7; 11 positions match TRBD1. Germline V lookup: CDR1 KGHSH, CDR2 LQKENI. The CDR3 is made up of 15 amino acids. V lost 6 bases, J lost 5 bases, and 9 bases stayed unmatched. Looking up the rest from reference TRBV18 and TRBJ2-7 gives the full variable domain: NAGVMQNPRHLVRRRGQEARLRCSPMKGHSHVYWYRQLPEEGLKFMVYLQKENIIDESGMPKERFSAEFPKEGPSILRIQQVVRGDSAAYFCASSPRDRGSHEQYFGPGTRLTVT.

This clone was observed once. This chain joins TRBV5-4 and TRBJ1-4, with 7 bases identical to TRBD1. CDR1 SGHNT and CDR2 YYREEE come from the germline V gene (reference sequence). The length of the CDR3 is 13 residues. Unmatched junction bases numbered 7, after V lost 7 bases and J lost 7 bases. The CDR3 nucleotides are TGTGCCAGCCGTTCGGCAGGGGGTGAAAAACTGTTTTTT. Residues: CASRSAGGEKLFF.

The genes are TRBV6-5 and TRBJ2-7, with D possibly TRBD2 on 6 matching bases. The V and J ends lost 6 bases and 3 bases respectively, with 12 bases between them. Germline CDR1 MNHEY, CDR2 SVGAGI. This CDR3 has 13 amino acids. The CDR3: CASRREVFYEQYF. In DNA form, the CDR3 reads TGTGCCAGCAGGCGGGAAGTCTTCTACGAGCAGTACTTC.

This chain connects TRBV18 to TRBJ2-5; D is unclear. V shed 5 bases and J shed 4 bases, with 11 bases lying between them. This CDR3 is 13 amino acids long. CDR1 is KGHSH and CDR2 is LQKENI in the germline V gene. CDR3 sequence (DNA): TGTGCCAGCTCAGCCCCCGGAGCAGAGACCCAGTACTTC. This encodes CASSAPGAETQYF.

V and J are TRBV5-1 and TRBJ1-1; 9 positions match TRBD1. Germline values: CDR1 SGHRS, CDR2 YFSETQ. V trimming: 0 bases; J trimming: 2 bases; junction bases outside the gene matches: 2. This CDR3 spans 15 amino acids. CDR3 protein: CASSLGDRENTEAFF. Written as DNA, the CDR3 is TGCGCCAGCAGCTTGGGGGACAGGGAAAACACTGAAGCTTTCTTT.

This sequence joins TRBV6-2 or TRBV6-3 and TRBJ1-3; D gene ambiguous. V gave up 0 bases and J gave up 4 bases, with 10 bases separating them. This CDR3 region has 15 residues. The V gene's germline CDR1 is MNHEY and CDR2 SVGEGT. The CDR3, as DNA: TGTGCCAGCAGTTACTCTTCGGTCGCCGGAAACACCATATATTTT. Protein sequence: CASSYSSVAGNTIYF.

This chain uses TRBV18 with TRBJ1-1; 8 nucleotides match TRBD1. This CDR3 region has 15 residues. Germline loops: CDR1 KGHSH, CDR2 LQKENI. Losses at the gene ends were 3 bases for V and 4 bases for J; bases not matched to a gene: 7. CDR3 sequence (DNA): TGTGCCAGCTCACCCCACGCACAGGGGGGCACTGAAGCTTTCTTT. It yields the protein CASSPHAQGGTEAFF. The variable domain in full, with the rest retrieved from reference TRBV18 and TRBJ1-1, is NAGVMQNPRHLVRRRGQEARLRCSPMKGHSHVYWYRQLPEEGLKFMVYLQKENIIDESGMPKERFSAEFPKEGPSILRIQQVVRGDSAAYFCASSPHAQGGTEAFFGQGTRLTVV.

The rearrangement uses TRBV7-3 and TRBJ2-1, with a weak D call TRBD1 (5 bases). The CDR3 consists of 14 residues. Germline V CDR1 and CDR2: SGHTA, FQGTGA. V shed 2 bases and J shed 5 bases, with 10 bases lying between them. The CDR3 nucleotides are TGTGCCAGCAGCTTATGGCAGGGTAACAATGAGCAGTTCTTC. The encoded protein is CASSLWQGNNEQFF.

The J gene is TRBJ2-3, the V gene TRBV13; 9 bases map to TRBD2. Trimming at V came to 5 bases and at J to 2 bases, leaving 8 bases not matched to a gene. CDR3 size: 16 residues. Per the germline V gene, CDR1 is PRHDT and CDR2 is FYEKMQ (reference sequence). The CDR3 sequence: CASSTLAGRHTDTQYF. The DNA for the CDR3 is TGTGCCAGCAGCACACTAGCGGGCCGACACACAGATACGCAGTATTTT.

The chain has TRBV18 and TRBJ2-5; 9 positions match TRBD2. After removal of 3 bases from V and 5 bases from J, the junction contained 13 bases not matched to a gene. This CDR3 region has 17 residues. From germline, CDR1 is KGHSH and CDR2 LQKENI. Here the CDR3 reads CASSPGFSGSFGETQYF. The CDR3 DNA follows: TGTGCCAGCTCACCCGGATTTAGCGGGAGTTTTGGGGAGACCCAGTACTTC.

V usage is TRBV3-1 (or the pseudogene TRBV3-2) and J usage is TRBJ2-3, with D tentatively TRBD2 (6 bases). The ends were cut back, 4 bases at V and 4 bases at J, with 9 bases in the middle. The CDR3 loop spans 13 amino acids. Germline-derived CDR1 and CDR2 are LGHDT and YNNKEL (reference sequence). In nucleotides, the CDR3 is TGTGCCAGCAGCCGGGGGGTTGCAGATACGCAGTATTTT. This gives the protein CASSRGVADTQYF.

The CDR3 reads CASSGQAHSEGYTF. CDR3 DNA: TGTGCCAGCTCGGGACAGGCGCATTCCGAAGGCTACACCTTC. The J gene is TRBJ1-2, the V gene TRBV18; 8 bases align to TRBD1. The CDR3 length is 14 residues. CDR1 is KGHSH, CDR2 LQKENI, per germline. The trim removed 6 bases at V and 8 bases at J, leaving 11 bases unmatched.

This clone occurred once. The chain employs TRBV7-2 and TRBJ2-6; D is uncertain. The CDR3 spans 15 residues. V was pared by 0 bases and J by 4 bases, with 7 bases between. CDR1 and CDR2 (germline): SGHTA, FQGNSA. CDR3 sequence reads: CASSLALGGANVLTF. The CDR3, as DNA: TGTGCCAGCAGCTTAGCGCTCGGGGGGGCCAACGTCCTGACTTTC.

The chain uses TRBV20-1 and TRBJ1-1; D uncertain. Germline V gene data show CDR1 as DFQATT and CDR2 as SNEGSKA (reference sequence). The CDR3 consists of 10 residues. Trimming removed 6 bases from V and 1 base from J, with 3 bases in between. This CDR3 reads CSAANTEAFF. CDR3 DNA sequence: TGCAGTGCGGCGAACACTGAAGCTTTCTTT.

The chain employs TRBV12-3 or TRBV12-4 and TRBJ2-7, with unresolved D. V was cut by 1 base and J by 2 bases, with 6 bases left in between. CDR3 length: 13 amino acids. The CDR3 DNA is TGTGCCAGCAGTTTAGGGCTGCCCTACGAGCAGTACTTC. It yields the protein CASSLGLPYEQYF.

The chain employs TRBV3-1 (or the pseudogene TRBV3-2) and TRBJ1-3; the D is unclear. CDR3 length: 15 amino acids. Germline V gene lookup returns CDR1 LGHDT and CDR2 YNNKEL (reference sequence). Trimming removed 4 bases from V and 0 bases from J, with 10 bases in between. The CDR3 loop reads CASSRPGYSGNTIYF. The CDR3 nucleotides are TGTGCCAGCAGCCGCCCGGGGTACTCTGGAAACACCATATATTTT.

The rearrangement joins TRBV11-1 to TRBJ2-7, with 7 bases lining up with TRBD1. V lost 6 bases to trimming and J lost 5 bases; unmatched junction nucleotides: 4. Germline lookup yields CDR1 SGHAT and CDR2 FQDESV (reference sequence). The CDR3 runs 12 residues. The CDR3 DNA follows: TGTGCCAGCAGTCAAGACAGGGACGAGCAGTACTTC. Encoded protein: CASSQDRDEQYF.

The rearrangement links TRBV7-8 to TRBJ2-1; D is uncertain. V was trimmed by 1 base and J by 0 bases, leaving 10 bases between them. The CDR3 contains 16 residues. Looked up from germline, CDR1 is SGHVS and CDR2 is FQNEAQ. The CDR3 region has the DNA TGTGCCAGCAGCTTAGGAGCATCCATCTCCTACAATGAGCAGTTCTTC. Translated, it gives CASSLGASISYNEQFF.

J is TRBJ1-1 and V is TRBV11-2; a weak D match, TRBD1 (6 bases). The CDR3 has 14 amino acids. Germline V gene data show CDR1 as SGHAT and CDR2 as FQNNGV. The ends were cut back, 3 bases at V and 4 bases at J, with 12 bases in the middle. CDR3 amino acids: CASSFEQGFTEAFF. The CDR3 nucleotides read TGTGCCAGCAGCTTCGAACAGGGTTTCACTGAAGCTTTCTTT.

The chain employs TRBV7-8 and TRBJ2-2; no clear D gene. The CDR3 totals 13 residues. CDR1 is SGHVS, CDR2 FQNEAQ, per germline. The germline V and J ends were trimmed by 5 bases and 3 bases, with 7 bases remaining between them. The CDR3 is CASSPQYTGELFF. The CDR3 region has the DNA TGTGCCAGCAGCCCCCAATACACCGGGGAGCTGTTTTTT.

This clone came up once. The chain recombines TRBV29-1 with TRBJ2-3, with 8 bases identical to TRBD2. The ends lost 4 bases at V and 2 bases at J; junction bases unmatched: 8. Germline V CDR1 and CDR2: SQVTM, ANQGSEA. The length of the CDR3 is 15 residues. The CDR3 sequence is CSVAGGSGNTDTQYF. The CDR3 DNA reads as TGCAGCGTTGCGGGGGGTAGCGGGAACACAGATACGCAGTATTTT.

V usage is TRBV3-1 (or the pseudogene TRBV3-2) and J usage is TRBJ1-6, with D uncertain. The CDR3 sequence is 14 residues long. Trimming shortened V by 4 bases and J by 7 bases, and 11 bases separated the two germline ends. The germline CDR1 and CDR2 sequences are LGHDT and YNNKEL (reference sequence). DNA of the CDR3: TGTGCCAGCAGCCCAGCCTGGAGGAATTCACCCCTCCACTTT. Amino acids: CASSPAWRNSPLHF.

This clone was seen once. The junction departs from the called germline gene at one end, perhaps through a read error. V and J are TRBV7-7 and TRBJ1-1; tentative D call: TRBD1 (6 bases). In germline, CDR1 is SSHAT, CDR2 FNYEAQ (reference sequence). CDR3 length: 13 residues. In DNA, the CDR3 is TGTGCTAGCAGCTCCCGTCAGGGGAGTGAAGCTTTCTTT. Amino acid sequence: CASSSRQGSEAFF.